The 6 T cell receptor beta chains listed next were all sequenced from one sample in a study of T-cell memory formation after mild COVID-19. TCRdb passed the 5' RACE reads through MiXCR, listing each CDR3 protein once. Among 140,000 or so distinct CDR3 sequences listed, 6% to 7% were seen once. Sequenced: PBMCs or a T cell subset sorted from them (not recorded which). These receptors originate from an adult woman who had mild COVID-19 (a few samples of this study predate the infection). Cell type and time point are not known.

This clonotype was counted ten times or more. This chain links TRBV7-9 with TRBJ2-6, with TRBD2 matching over 7 bases. Per germline, CDR1 SEHNR and CDR2 FQNEAQ (reference sequence). V was clipped by 5 bases and J by 0 bases; unmatched bases: 4. The CDR3 covers 16 residues. The CDR3 region is CASSLGRGSGANVLTF. The CDR3 DNA follows: TGTGCCAGCAGCCTAGGGAGGGGCTCTGGGGCCAACGTCCTGACTTTC.

This clonotype was recorded at least ten times. Mismatch with germline at one junction end may stem from a read error. V and J are TRBV20-1 and TRBJ2-7, with D perhaps matching TRBD2 (5 bases). CDR1 DFQATT and CDR2 SNEGSKA come from the germline V gene (reference sequence). CDR3 length: 11 amino acids. CDR3 residues: CSARLPSGSTF. The CDR3 DNA reads as TGCAGTGCTAGACTGCCCAGCGGATCTACTTTC.

The chain is built from TRBV9 and TRBJ2-1; 9 bases are a match to TRBD2. Germline CDR1 and CDR2: SGDLS and YYNGEE. V was clipped by 3 bases and J by 10 bases; unmatched bases: 11. This CDR3 comprises 15 residues. The CDR3 is CASSGIAGAVGEQFF. CDR3 nucleotide sequence: TGTGCCAGCAGCGGAATAGCGGGGGCCGTGGGCGAGCAGTTCTTC.

This clonotype was observed at least ten times. The CDR3 bases are TGCGCCAGCAGCTTAACAGGAGCCGGGGAGCTGTTTTTT. This codes for CASSLTGAGELFF. The genes are TRBV5-1 and TRBJ2-2; D possibly corresponds to TRBD1 (5 bases). The CDR3 is made up of 13 amino acids. The V gene's germline CDR1 is SGHRS and CDR2 YFSETQ. V lost 2 bases, J lost 6 bases, and 8 bases lay in between.

This clonotype was seen many times. This chain uses TRBV7-8 with TRBJ2-7; D might be TRBD2 (6 bases). From germline, CDR1 is SGHVS and CDR2 FQNEAQ. V lost 5 bases and J 2 bases, leaving 16 bases between the germline ends. This CDR3 has 15 residues. The CDR3 DNA follows: TGTGCCAGCAGCCCGAGGACTAAGGGAACCTACGAGCAGTACTTC. It encodes CASSPRTKGTYEQYF.

There are many counts of this clonotype. In nucleotides, the CDR3 is TGTGCCAGCAGGCGTTCCGGGACACCTGTCGAGCAGTACTTC. This sequence encodes CASRRSGTPVEQYF. The chain links TRBV12-3 or TRBV12-4 to TRBJ2-7; maybe TRBD1 (6 bases). This CDR3 is built from 14 residues. Trimming left V 6 bases short and J 6 bases short, with 18 bases between.